The sequence of this T cell receptor beta chain was determined in a study of T cell responses to AZD1222 COVID-19 vaccine (dated by TCRdb to the early 2020s). At the level of the whole study: Because spike-specific TCR depth and breadth did not differ between the two schedules, AZD1222 recipients who got a second dose at roughly 4 weeks were pooled with those who got a second dose at roughly 12 weeks. A total of over 230 trial participants underwent TCR sequencing, of whom 207 received two doses of AZD1222 and about 25 received two doses of the MenACWY control vaccine. Trial participants were enrolled by age into subgroups of 18-55, 56-69 and 70-plus years, and approximately 150, 30 and 60 TCR-sequenced participants, respectively, were included in these subgroups.

In the paper's terms, the time point label means: baseline before first vaccination. Vaccinee samples came from UK trials COV001 and COV002, including a single-blind randomized controlled phase 2/3 trial of AZD1222 (ChAdOx1 nCoV-19) in healthy adults. Trial participant PBMC samples were collected at day 0 and day 28 after the second dose for TCRbeta chain sequencing. The CDR3 regions of human TCRbeta chains were subjected to immunosequencing. The source study handled its data this way. TCRs in the repertoires were matched against a reference library of SARS-CoV-2-specific TCRs that had been generated with the MIRA antigen-specificity platform. Breadth meant the fraction of unique TCRs that were SARS-CoV-2-associated, whereas depth meant the fraction of total T cells that were SARS-CoV-2-associated. Using the MIRA data, each spike-specific TCR was assigned both to the spike region to which the TCR was reactive and to a CD4 or CD8 class. Log10-transformed breadth and depth values were compared by one-way ANOVA with Sidak's multiple comparisons tests. The source is immuneACCESS, and TCRdb retained only in-frame sequences with V and J called. Part of the clones is not carried over; for the studies checked, unresolved V genes explain less than half of this, and the remainder is unexplained. V, J and clone size were drawn from that table, and D and trimming were deduced from the DNA. The sample yields under 170,000 clones; 94% were counted once. About 1.3% of the sample belongs to the ten largest clones.

For this chain, trimming is 5 bases at the V end and 1 base at the J end, and the number of junction bases without a gene match is 5. According to the germline V gene, CDR1 reads SNHLY and CDR2 reads FYNNEI. Including the terminal cysteine and phenylalanine, the CDR3 comprises 15 residues. This entry keeps only the CDR3 DNA: 45 bases, framed from base 1. General findings and caveats noted by the study authors: The vaccine-associated CD4 TCRs covered the entire spike protein, and the dominant responses fell in regions 160-218 and 743-854. Spike-specific TCR breadth and depth rose significantly after two AZD1222 doses compared with day 0 and with MenACWY recipients. Conclusions about previously exposed vaccinees were limited because only six or seven AZD1222 recipients were SARS-CoV-2 seropositive at baseline. Participants were mostly white British and included more females than males, and it was suggested by the authors that clonal diversity may have been underestimated. Because no samples from the day 14 peak response were available, repertoires could be characterized only after the peak T cell response. The 56-69-year group was small, and its depth increase did not reach significance, likely because of low power. Epitopes outside the regions mutated in the B.1.351 and B.1.1.7 variants were reportedly recognized by nearly half of the unique spike-specific TCRs.

Remarks on this clone: Its recognized antigen is unknown. Base qualities are missing; no much larger clone stands one base away.

The chain was built from TRBV2 and TRBJ2-3, and 8 junction bases match TRBD2. The specimen was peripheral blood, collected on day 0 of AZD1222 vaccination. The sequence was obtained from an adult in good health. The bases are TGTGCCAGCAGTTCGACTAGCGTGGGCACAGATACGCAGTATTTT. Translated, this is CASSSTSVGTDTQYF.